Below are 12 T cell receptor beta chains sequenced from a single sample in a study of blood T cells in healthy people across ages. It was with a sample-barcoded 5' primer and a J-beta primer mix that a second PCR of about 7 to 12 cycles was run. TCRdb called the 5' RACE reads again in MiXCR, with one record for every CDR3 protein. The table has some 1.4 million distinct CDR3 sequences, 40% to 50% seen once. Sequencing input: blood. The receptor source for this set is a woman in her late teens or twenties in good health.

The chain carries TRBV30 and TRBJ1-4, with a tentative D call TRBD1 (5 bases). Trimming removed 5 bases at V and 7 bases at J, with 11 bases between. Germline loops: CDR1 GTSNPN, CDR2 SVGIG (reference sequence). This CDR3 has 12 residues. DNA for the CDR3: TGTGCCTGGGGAGATAGGGGTGAAAAACTGTTTTTT. It codes for CAWGDRGEKLFF.

The V gene is TRBV20-1, the J gene TRBJ2-2; 7 nucleotides line up with TRBD1. With 0 bases clipped from V and 2 bases from J, the junction kept 6 bases outside the gene matches. The V gene's germline CDR1 is DFQATT and CDR2 SNEGSKA (reference sequence). This CDR3 contains 16 residues. The CDR3 nucleotides read TGCAGTGCTAGAGATATAGGGGGCGGTAACACCGGGGAGCTGTTTTTT. This encodes CSARDIGGGNTGELFF.

This clonotype was counted between two and nine times. The V gene is TRBV28, the J gene TRBJ2-3; no clear D gene. The V gene lost 2 bases and the J gene lost 1 base, with 7 bases spanning the gap. The CDR3 runs 14 residues. The germline V gene has CDR1 MDHEN and CDR2 SYDVKM. The CDR3 DNA sequence: TGTGCCAGCAGTTTAGTTCCTGGCACAGATACGCAGTATTTT. Its translation: CASSLVPGTDTQYF.

The V call is TRBV5-1, the J call TRBJ1-2; unclear D gene. This CDR3 has 15 residues. Germline lookup yields CDR1 SGHRS and CDR2 YFSETQ. Between the trimmed V and J ends, which lost 0 bases and 0 bases, there was a span of 9 bases. This CDR3 reads CASSLGALANYGYTF. The CDR3 DNA reads as TGCGCCAGCAGCTTGGGGGCCTTAGCTAACTATGGCTACACCTTC.

This chain uses TRBV10-3 with TRBJ1-5, with D perhaps TRBD1 (5 bases). Per the germline V gene, CDR1 is ENHRY and CDR2 is SYGVKD. This CDR3 region has 15 residues. V was clipped by 4 bases and J by 1 base, with 11 bases between them. CDR3 bases: TGTGCCATCAGTGGGGGGGACCTCAGCAATCAGCCCCAGCATTTT. Translating gives CAISGGDLSNQPQHF.

This clonotype was found a few times. J is TRBJ2-3 and V is TRBV9; TRBD2 matches at 8 bases. CDR3 length: 15 amino acids. The V gene end was trimmed by 0 bases and the J gene end by 6 bases; junction bases not matched to a gene: 6. Per the germline V gene, CDR1 is SGDLS and CDR2 is YYNGEE. The DNA for the CDR3 is TGTGCCAGCAGCGTAGAAAGCGGGGGCCGGGATACGCAGTATTTT. This encodes CASSVESGGRDTQYF.

In its sample, this clonotype was seen a few times. This chain joins TRBV20-1 and TRBJ2-3; TRBD1 or TRBD2 may be the D gene (5 bases each). The CDR3 has 13 amino acids. V lost 3 bases to trimming and J lost 8 bases, with 15 bases between them. Germline CDR1 and CDR2: DFQATT and SNEGSKA (reference sequence). This CDR3 is CSARGVGPATQYF. CDR3 in DNA: TGCAGTGCTAGGGGGGTAGGACCAGCTACGCAGTATTTT.

The chain recombines TRBV25-1 with TRBJ1-2, with TRBD1 matching over 11 bases. The junction had 3 bases not matched to a gene; V was cut back by 7 bases and J by 2 bases. CDR1 and CDR2 (germline): MGHDK, SYGVNS. The CDR3 has 14 amino acids. CDR3 region: CASKGQGGNYGYTF. Here the CDR3 DNA reads TGTGCCAGCAAGGGACAGGGGGGAAACTATGGCTACACCTTC.

The chain couples TRBV5-1 to TRBJ2-6, with 10 bases fitting TRBD1. With 2 bases clipped from V and 6 bases from J, the junction kept 2 bases outside the gene matches. The CDR3 is 15 residues long. Germline V gene data show CDR1 as SGHRS and CDR2 as YFSETQ. The CDR3 spells CASSFGQGEANVLTF. The CDR3 coding sequence is TGCGCCAGCAGCTTCGGACAGGGGGAGGCCAACGTCCTGACTTTC.

This clonotype was seen only once. The chain carries TRBV20-1 and TRBJ2-1, with 7 bases fitting TRBD2. The DNA end lines up better with TRBJ2-7; the J call may be wrong. There are 15 residues in the CDR3. Germline CDR1 is DFQATT and CDR2 is SNEGSKA (reference sequence). The CDR3 loop is CSARDWGGVGYEQYF. In DNA form, the CDR3 reads TGCAGTGCTAGAGATTGGGGAGGGGTGGGATACGAGCAGTACTTC.

V is TRBV7-9 and J is TRBJ2-5; 7 nucleotides line up with TRBD1. V shed 11 bases and J 11 bases; nucleotides not matched to a gene: 26. The CDR3 runs 16 residues. Per the germline V gene, CDR1 is SEHNR and CDR2 is FQNEAQ (reference sequence). This chain's CDR3 is CAAYSRTGASYNEQYF. The CDR3 DNA reads TGTGCCGCCTATTCACGGACAGGAGCATCCTACAATGAGCAGTACTTC.

This clonotype was seen many times. CDR3 sequence reads: CSVDSPGGGNEQFF. The CDR3 bases are TGCAGCGTTGATTCCCCAGGGGGAGGGAATGAGCAGTTCTTC. The V call is TRBV29-1, the J call TRBJ2-1; tentatively, D is TRBD1 or TRBD2 (7 bases each). Germline loops: CDR1 SQVTM, CDR2 ANQGSEA. CDR3 length equals 14 residues. V was trimmed by 3 bases and J by 7 bases, leaving 16 bases between them.